This record covers a single TCR beta chain. Its cognate antigen is unknown. The V end lost 2 bases, the J end lost 6 bases, and 13 bases lay between the germline ends. The CDR3 loop spans 14 amino acids. Germline lookup yields CDR1 SGHTA and CDR2 FQGTGA. This was a deep-level run. The method was immunoSEQ multiplex PCR; TCRdb's version includes in-frame clones alone and lacks a portion of them. The repertoire has about 1 million clones, more than 60% of them found once; the top ten carry 1.5%. The source of the sample is a study of shared clonotypes between healthy human individuals. Study-wide points: The researchers took only blood, and tissue repertoires probably look different. A reduction in generation probabilities was seen for non-shared clonotypes relative to those shared by all four donors.

Sequenced sample: memory CD4+ T cells sorted from blood. Subset defined: CD45RA-negative fraction. The genes are TRBV7-3 and TRBJ1-2, with D perhaps TRBD1 (5 bases). The sequence was obtained from a man aged 18 to 35 in good health. CDR3 residues: CASSLGWWGDGYTF. In nucleotides, the CDR3 is TGTGCCAGCAGCTTAGGCTGGTGGGGGGATGGCTACACCTTC. Drawing the rest from reference TRBV7-3 and TRBJ1-2, the complete variable domain is GAGVSQTPSNKVTEKGKYVELRCDPISGHTALYWYRQSLGQGPEFLIYFQGTGAADDSGLPNDRFFAVRPEGSVSTLKIQRTERGDSAVYLCASSLGWWGDGYTFGSGTRLTVV.